This TCR beta chain was observed in a study of cytomegalovirus exposure and HLA in healthy donors (TCRdb year 2017). The study in broad terms: According to an earlier analysis of 587 of the donors, some 180 million T cells yielded some 120 million unique TCR beta sequences and approximately 300 Gb of sequence data. An early release that covered more than 550 HLA-typed donors contained approximately 300 gigabases of sequencing data and 80 million or so unique TCR sequences. To predict cytomegalovirus infection status, the study brought together high-throughput TCR immunosequencing, statistical association of individual TCRs with disease status, and machine learning. Typing coverage varied by locus: about 620-630 donors for A, B, C, DRB1 and DQB1; around 560 for DQA1; approximately 570 for DPA1; approximately 470 for DPB1. In an earlier analysis of 550 to 700 of the donors, high-throughput TCR beta sequencing was used to judge whether each TCR beta V gene segment behaved as functional or pseudogenic. In addition to the first cohort of 666 subjects, a separate validation cohort of 120 different subjects was used. All discovery cohort repertoires had been generated using a single sequencing platform. Class I and class II HLA loci were covered by the typing at four-digit resolution. On average, around 200,000 unique TCR beta nucleotide sequences were sequenced per donor among about 400 genotyped donors of the cohort, with roughly 18% of those sequences being non-productive. The study was designed to test whether signatures of past pathogen exposure could be identified by cataloging public T cell receptors. Of the approximately 370 genotyped donors, 75% to 85% were placed in the genetic ancestry cluster associated with self-reported Caucasian donors. Roughly five DR-DQ haplotypes were treated as single units for association and clustering because of strong linkage in the cohort. Donor age, sex, ethnicity and CMV serostatus were collected together with the repertoire data. The T cell repertoires of under 750 subjects were profiled by immunosequencing and related to cytomegalovirus serostatus. In a later genetic analysis, genome-wide SNP genotypes for 398 of the 666 donors were used, and that subset was treated as a discovery cohort. A later analysis re-examined previously published TCR beta repertoires from more than 650 donors and added high-resolution HLA genotyping to investigate patterns of TCR occurrence. Rather than using new phenotypic data, the later analysis identified candidate immune exposures from TCR beta sequences and from how often those sequences occurred across donors. Results the study describes overall, beyond this receptor: The only immune exposure information available for the cohort was CMV serostatus. Because HLA typing was missing for some donors at each locus, association tests included only the typed subset. Sequencing depth was assumed to be roughly uniform across donors in the presence/absence analyses, though that assumption may not hold. A later genetic analysis reported fewer N-insertions in productive TCRs among donors in an Asian-associated ancestry cluster than the approximately 700-donor mean. A later analysis found that TCR association rates varied across HLA loci, with DRB1 alleles showing the most associated TCRs and HLA-C alleles the fewest. A later analysis associated about 18,000 TCR beta sequences with specific HLA alleles at a false discovery rate of 0.05. Three of the identified cytomegalovirus-associated TCR beta chains were confirmed in vitro to be specific for cytomegalovirus antigens. Compared with equally common non-associated chains, HLA-associated TCR beta chains in a later analysis were more clonally expanded and had lower generation probabilities. Linkage disequilibrium might explain the correlated functional status among segregating V segments, but an unknown experimental factor could not be excluded. According to the authors, the approach could potentially be generalized to other disease states and immunological phenotypes. In an earlier analysis of about 600 of the donors, most TCR beta V segments appeared in productive rearrangements about 87% or about 30% of the time, broadly matching IMGT annotations. Assigning TCR associations to individual alleles was difficult when HLA alleles, especially DR and DQ, strongly co-occurred. A further reported finding was that TCR beta sequences accurately predicted the HLA-A and HLA-B alleles for most subjects in the first cohort. Cytomegalovirus status was reported to be diagnosed by the classifier with high specificity and sensitivity in both the original and validation cohorts. Because counts were too low, about 15 rarely observed V segments, including chromosome 9 orphons, were left out of the earlier analysis of roughly 600 of the donors. According to a later analysis, most CMV-associated TCR beta chains appeared to be HLA-restricted, and the HLA associations seemed to be driven largely by CMV exposure. Some IMGT-functional V segments, including TRBV6-2 and TRBV6-3, could not be told apart with the 87-base-pair reads, so those segments were excluded. A cluster of highly shared sequence variants was judged likely to be a technical artifact of the sequencing pipeline. This cohort had only TCR beta chains sequenced, and the lack of alpha or paired-chain data limited which features could be detected. The study gave a list of roughly 150 TCR beta chains associated with cytomegalovirus. A later analysis reported that several top co-occurrence clusters appeared linked to parvovirus B19, influenza, CMV and Epstein-Barr virus. Across donors, most TCR sequences were observed very rarely, whereas some public TCRs were present in many individuals. V-gene and J-gene trimming of TCR beta chains was associated with a missense DCLRE1C variant in a later genetic analysis, and the association was replicated in an independent cohort.

The protocol used for the library was the immunoSEQ multiplex PCR assay. A mixture of 60 forward primers for TCR Vbeta segments and 13 reverse primers for TCR Jbeta segments was used in the multiplex PCR. Amplification of the CDR3 region of rearranged TCR beta genes was performed with a multiplex PCR assay on genomic DNA. The Illumina HiSeq System was used to sequence the amplified TCR beta libraries as 87-base-pair reads. As for the original processing: In a later analysis, approximately 74 million unique TCR beta chains were counted across the roughly 610 repertoires, and roughly 11 million of these chains were shared by at least two donors. Raw reads were error-corrected and collapsed into unique sequences by a nearest-neighbor algorithm in which closely related sequences were merged to remove PCR and sequencing errors. V, D and J gene segments were assigned by aligning CDR3 sequences to IMGT reference sequences. For a sequence to be retained, a match of at least six nucleotides to both a V gene segment and a J gene segment was required. Rearrangements were classified as productive when the CDR3 lacked stop codons and remained in frame with V and J, and all other rearrangements were classified as non-productive. Following IMGT convention, CDR3 was defined as the stretch from the second conserved V-encoded cysteine to the conserved J-encoded phenylalanine. In an earlier analysis of around 540 of the donors, sequences lacking an unambiguous match to a single V gene segment were excluded. In an earlier analysis of several hundred of the donors, V segments were called functional above 56.7% productive rearrangements and were called segregating when the between-donor standard deviation exceeded 5%. A statistical classification framework was built to diagnose cytomegalovirus status from the catalog of TCR beta chain sequences. A later analysis assigned V and J genes by comparing TCR nucleotide sequences with IMGT/GENE-DB human TR gene sequences. The TCRdist pipeline was used in a later analysis to assign CDR3 sequences and most-parsimonious VDJ recombination scenarios. In a later analysis, every TCR beta chain was defined by the combination of its CDR3 amino acid sequence and its V-gene family, and reads without a unique V-gene family were dropped. As a way to deal with suspected cross-contamination and a sequencing artifact, a later analysis dropped more than 500 nucleotide sequences that were highly shared and had low generation probability. A later analysis calculated a clonal expansion index for each public chain from normalized within-repertoire ranks of inferred template counts. In a later analysis, generation probabilities were computed using a VDJ recombination model fitted to out-of-frame rearrangements, and the results were checked against IGoR. Hypergeometric tests were used in a later analysis to score TCR-TCR, TCR-HLA and TCR-CMV co-occurrence, with a repertoire-size bias correction applied to the TCR pairs. In a later analysis, false discovery rates were estimated by permuting HLA or CMV assignments 20 times. In a later analysis, co-occurring TCRs were grouped using DBSCAN, with TCRdist sequence similarity added in when clustering inside HLA-allele-positive subsets. Repertoires with fewer than 30,000 or more than 120,000 public chains, plus five repertoires with anomalous nucleotide sharing, were excluded from co-occurrence clustering. Drawn from immuneACCESS, this table holds only the in-frame rearrangements with V and J called that TCRdb kept. Clones are partly lost; checked studies trace under half to an unresolved V gene and leave the rest unexplained. V and J calls and clone size come straight from that table; D and trimming were deduced from the DNA. The sample has 100,000 to 150,000 clones on record, approximately 17% of them singletons. The ten largest clones represent roughly 2.7% of the sample.

The germline V gene supplies CDR1 SGHVS and CDR2 FNYEAQ. Inclusive of the bounding cysteine and phenylalanine, the CDR3 is 16 residues long. CDR3 DNA is the only sequence kept; it has 48 bases, read in frame from the first base. Trimming takes 0 bases from V and 5 bases from J, and the germline ends sit 17 bases apart. The cohort was made up of under 800 healthy bone marrow donors. All cohort members were sampled while nominally healthy, although unrecorded immune exposures were likely present. The donor tested CMV seropositive and was one of the 289 seropositive cohort members. A peripheral blood sample was provided by each donor, and peripheral blood mononuclear cells were used for TCR beta sequencing. Genomic DNA extraction from the blood cell samples was performed with the Qiagen DNeasy Blood Extraction Kit. In the case of this clone: This receptor's antigen is unknown. Qualities for individual bases were not recorded, and no much larger clone is one base off.

In this chain, TRBV7-6 is recombined with TRBJ2-7; D gene: possibly TRBD2, on 7 matching bases. The sequence was obtained from a female donor in good health and CMV-seropositive. The sequenced material came from PBMCs. Read as DNA, the sequence is TGTGCCAGCAGCTTAGCGACCCCGGGGGGCCTGCACGAGCAGTACTTC. Translation gives CASSLATPGGLHEQYF.